Below, one T cell receptor beta chain is given with its context. The CDR3 has 13 residues. V was clipped by 5 bases and J by 4 bases, with 11 bases between them. The data were obtained in a study of human T cells and chemical hapten exposure. Study background: Weekly diphenylcyclopropenone doses were given to patients' scalps across the approximately 26-week study.

Time point indicated: patch test 2, 6 weeks after DPC sensitization. This sample's treatment: therapeutic diphenylcyclopropenone sensitization with weekly scalp DPC. One entry per CDR3 protein results from TCRdb running MiXCR on the RACE reads. The sample contains hundreds of thousands of distinct CDR3 sequences, about 6% of which appear only once. The chain links TRBV12-3 or TRBV12-4 to TRBJ2-5; D possibly corresponds to TRBD1 (6 bases). The clonotype originates from a woman aged 18-29 years with alopecia areata. Some clones in this sample may be carry-over from other donors' samples. Sequences were derived from whole blood, sampled in connection with sensitization to the hapten diphenylcyclopropenone (DPC). The DNA of the CDR3 is TGTGCCAGCAGTCATACAGGGAGAGAGACCCAGTACTTC. It codes for CASSHTGRETQYF.